One and the same sample provided the 8 T cell receptor beta chains below, sequenced in a study of graft-versus-host responses after intestinal transplantation. These receptors have no identified antigens. TCRdb keeps only in-frame clones here, not all; method: immunoSEQ multiplex PCR. The sample lists tens of thousands of clones; roughly 96% were seen once. Sequences were derived from unstimulated CD8+ T cells sorted from spleen or lymph node cells, sampled before transplant. All receptors come from a human donor who was the organ donor for an intestinal transplant.

The rearrangement links TRBV6-1 to TRBJ1-3; TRBD1 matches 7 bases. V shed 1 base and J 4 bases; nucleotides not matched to a gene: 4. This CDR3 is 15 amino acids long. The germline CDR1 and CDR2 sequences are MNHNS and SASEGT. The CDR3 DNA follows: TGTGCCAGCAGTGAAGACAGGGGCCTAGGAAACACCATATATTTT. Translating gives CASSEDRGLGNTIYF.

The rearrangement uses TRBV19 and TRBJ2-5; D uncertain. The CDR3 spans 14 residues. V was cut by 11 bases and J by 3 bases, with 19 bases left in between. CDR1 is LNHDA, CDR2 SQIVND, per germline (reference sequence). The CDR3, as DNA: TGTGCCGGACGGCCTGGCGTTGGGGAAGAGACCCAGTACTTC. It specifies CAGRPGVGEETQYF.

The rearrangement links TRBV5-1 to TRBJ2-7; 7 bases are a match to TRBD1. Germline CDR1 reads SGHRS; CDR2 reads YFSETQ. This CDR3 spans 15 amino acids. V lost 2 bases and J lost 7; bases outside the gene matches: 12. The CDR3 is CASSFVEGGLGEQYF. The CDR3 nucleotides are TGCGCCAGCAGCTTCGTAGAAGGGGGCTTGGGTGAGCAGTACTTC. Full variable domain (missing parts from reference TRBV5-1 and TRBJ2-7): KAGVTQTPRYLIKTRGQQVTLSCSPISGHRSVSWYQQTPGQGLQFLFEYFSETQRNKGNFPGRFSGRQFSNSRSEMNVSTLELGDSALYLCASSFVEGGLGEQYFGPGTRLTVT.

This clone showed up just once. The chain carries TRBV10-3 and TRBJ1-1; 8 bases map to TRBD1. J lost 0 bases, V lost 2 bases, and 5 bases had no gene match. The CDR3 is 16 amino acids. Germline lookup yields CDR1 ENHRY and CDR2 SYGVKD. CDR3 amino acids: CAISEGQGALNTEAFF. Written as DNA, the CDR3 is TGTGCCATCAGTGAGGGGCAGGGGGCCCTGAACACTGAAGCTTTCTTT.

The chain is built from TRBV6-5 and TRBJ2-1, with D unclear. V was trimmed by 3 bases and J by 6 bases, leaving 9 bases between them. Germline V CDR1 and CDR2: MNHEY, SVGAGI. CDR3 length: 13 amino acids. CDR3 bases: TGTGCCAGCAGTTATGGACCACGCAATGAGCAGTTCTTC. This translates into CASSYGPRNEQFF.

The chain couples TRBV28 to TRBJ1-4, with TRBD1 identical over 7 bases. Germline V gene sequence: CDR1 MDHEN, CDR2 SYDVKM. This CDR3 has 14 residues. V was pared by 4 bases and J by 7 bases, with 6 bases of the junction left unmatched. The CDR3 sequence is CASSSDRVGEKLFF. The CDR3 DNA reads TGTGCCAGCAGTTCAGACAGGGTGGGTGAAAAACTGTTTTTT.

V usage is TRBV27 and J usage is TRBJ2-2, with a tentative D call TRBD2 (5 bases). V shed 3 bases and J shed 0 bases, with 14 bases lying between them. Looked up from germline, CDR1 is MNHEY and CDR2 is SMNVEV (reference sequence). The CDR3 has 17 amino acids. CDR3 bases: TGTGCCAGCAGTTTGTTGGACTCTTTCGCGAACACCGGGGAGCTGTTTTTT. Its translation is CASSLLDSFANTGELFF.

CDR3 in amino acids: CASGRTGGNTGELFF. Written as DNA, the CDR3 is TGTGCCAGCGGCCGGACAGGGGGCAACACCGGGGAGCTGTTTTTT. The chain uses TRBV2 and TRBJ2-2, with 11 positions matching TRBD1. The ends lost 8 bases at V and 2 bases at J; junction bases unmatched: 4. CDR3 length equals 15 residues. Germline values: CDR1 SNHLY, CDR2 FYNNEI. Drawing the rest from reference TRBV2 and TRBJ2-2, the complete variable domain is EPEVTQTPSHQVTQMGQEVILRCVPISNHLYFYWYRQILGQKVEFLVSFYNNEISEKSEIFDDQFSVERPDGSNFTLKIRSTKLEDSAMYFCASGRTGGNTGELFFGEGSRLTVL.